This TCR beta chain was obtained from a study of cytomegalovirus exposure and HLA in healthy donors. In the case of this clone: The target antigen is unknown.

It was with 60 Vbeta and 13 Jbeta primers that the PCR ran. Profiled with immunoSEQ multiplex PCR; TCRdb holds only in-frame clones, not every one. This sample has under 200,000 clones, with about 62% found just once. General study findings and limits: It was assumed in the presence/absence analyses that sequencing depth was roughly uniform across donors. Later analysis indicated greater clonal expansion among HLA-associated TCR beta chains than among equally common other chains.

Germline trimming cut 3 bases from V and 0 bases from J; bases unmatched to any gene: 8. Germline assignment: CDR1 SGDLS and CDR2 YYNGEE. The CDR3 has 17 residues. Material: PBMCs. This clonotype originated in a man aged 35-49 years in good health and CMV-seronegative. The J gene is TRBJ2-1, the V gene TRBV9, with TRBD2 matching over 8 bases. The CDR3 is CASSDPGGMGSYNEQFF. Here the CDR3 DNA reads TGTGCCAGCAGCGACCCGGGAGGGATGGGCTCCTACAATGAGCAGTTCTTC.